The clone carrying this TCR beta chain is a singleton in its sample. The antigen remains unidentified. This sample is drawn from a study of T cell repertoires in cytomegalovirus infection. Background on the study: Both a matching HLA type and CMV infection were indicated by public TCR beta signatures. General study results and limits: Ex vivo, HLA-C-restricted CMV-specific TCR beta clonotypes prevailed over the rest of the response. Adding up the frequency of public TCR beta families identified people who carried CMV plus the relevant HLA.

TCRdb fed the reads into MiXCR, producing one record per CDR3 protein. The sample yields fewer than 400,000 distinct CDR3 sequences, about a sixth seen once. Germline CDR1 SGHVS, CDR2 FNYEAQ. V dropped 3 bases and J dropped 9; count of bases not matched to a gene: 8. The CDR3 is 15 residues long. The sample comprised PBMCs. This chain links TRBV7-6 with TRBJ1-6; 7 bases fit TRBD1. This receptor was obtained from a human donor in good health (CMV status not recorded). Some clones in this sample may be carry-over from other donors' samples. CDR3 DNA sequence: TGTGCCAGCAGCTTCGGCGACGGACAGGTTTCACCCCTCCACTTT. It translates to CASSFGDGQVSPLHF.